The 11 T cell receptor beta chains presented below share a single source sample, sequenced in a study of control samples from healthy donors and cancer patients (dated by TCRdb to 2019 to 2021). Libraries were built with the immunoSEQ multiplex PCR assay. The clones in this table, taken by TCRdb from immuneACCESS, are in-frame only. Not every clone is retained; where verified, under half of the shortfall comes from an unresolved V gene, and the cause of the rest is unknown. For this sample there are about 80,000 clones; approximately 91% appear just once. Of the sample, more than 5.5% falls within the top ten clones. Sequencing was performed on blood. The receptors shown here come from a woman in her 50s in good health.

The V call is TRBV10-1, the J call TRBJ2-2, with D possibly being TRBD2 (7 bases). Trimming left V 6 bases short and J 7 bases short, with 15 bases between. This CDR3 contains 14 residues. Germline CDR1 is WNHNN and CDR2 is SYGVQD (reference sequence). The CDR3: CASSTGPGGGELFF. As DNA, the CDR3 is TGCGCCAGCAGCACAGGGCCGGGAGGCGGGGAGCTGTTTTTT.

The rearrangement joins TRBV30 to TRBJ1-5; D remains ambiguous. CDR3 length: 14 amino acids. V shed 0 bases and J shed 3 bases, with 9 bases lying between them. CDR1 and CDR2 (germline): GTSNPN, SVGIG (reference sequence). The CDR3 coding sequence is TGTGCCTGGAGTGTACCCATAGACAATCAGCCCCAGCATTTT. Protein product: CAWSVPIDNQPQHF.

The chain employs TRBV5-1 and TRBJ2-1; D is uncertain. The CDR3 has 12 residues. Trimming shortened V by 2 bases and J by 7 bases, and 7 bases separated the two germline ends. From germline, CDR1 is SGHRS and CDR2 YFSETQ. CDR3 region: CASSLIRNEQFF. The CDR3 bases are TGCGCCAGCAGCTTAATTAGGAATGAGCAGTTCTTC.

V and J are TRBV18 and TRBJ2-7; D perhaps matches TRBD2 (6 bases). Germline loops: CDR1 KGHSH, CDR2 LQKENI. The CDR3 spans 14 residues. V was clipped by 2 bases and J by 4 bases, with 12 bases between them. Here the CDR3 reads CASSPWGDPYEQYF. CDR3 nucleotides: TGTGCCAGCTCACCATGGGGGGATCCTTACGAGCAGTACTTC. The variable domain in full, with the rest retrieved from reference TRBV18 and TRBJ2-7, is NAGVMQNPRHLVRRRGQEARLRCSPMKGHSHVYWYRQLPEEGLKFMVYLQKENIIDESGMPKERFSAEFPKEGPSILRIQQVVRGDSAAYFCASSPWGDPYEQYFGPGTRLTVT.

The J gene is TRBJ1-5, the V gene TRBV15, with TRBD1 matching over 7 bases. The CDR3 spans 17 residues. Germline V lookup: CDR1 LNHNV, CDR2 YYDKDF (reference sequence). The V gene end was trimmed by 0 bases and the J gene end by 5 bases; junction bases not matched to a gene: 10. CDR3 protein: CATSRDRQGGVDQPQHF. CDR3 nucleotides: TGTGCCACCAGCAGAGACCGACAGGGAGGAGTAGATCAGCCCCAGCATTTT.

The V call is TRBV10-2, the J call TRBJ2-1; D may be TRBD2 (5 bases). Trimming took 6 bases from V and 9 from J, leaving 18 bases between them. Germline CDR1 WSHSY, CDR2 SAAADI. The CDR3 runs to 14 residues. CDR3 loop: CASRELPEVSEQFF. The DNA of the CDR3 is TGCGCCAGCAGGGAACTCCCGGAGGTCAGTGAGCAGTTCTTC.

J is TRBJ1-2 and V is TRBV5-6; 7 bases align to TRBD1. Germline trimming cut 6 bases from V and 4 bases from J; bases unmatched to any gene: 18. The CDR3 contains 17 residues. Germline CDR1 SGHDT, CDR2 YYEEEE. The CDR3 region is CASTFDPTGPGAYGYTF. In DNA form, the CDR3 reads TGTGCCAGCACCTTTGACCCGACAGGGCCAGGGGCCTATGGCTACACCTTC.

The rearrangement links TRBV3-1 (or the pseudogene TRBV3-2) to TRBJ1-2; D unresolved. Between the trimmed V and J ends, which lost 1 base and 5 bases, there was a span of 14 bases. This CDR3 spans 15 amino acids. Germline V lookup: CDR1 LGHDT, CDR2 YNNKEL (reference sequence). The CDR3 sequence is CASSQGQGRGYGYTF. CDR3 nucleotide sequence: TGTGCCAGCAGCCAAGGTCAAGGGCGGGGTTATGGCTACACCTTC.

The chain has TRBV2 and TRBJ1-6; 9 positions match TRBD1. The CDR3 loop spans 17 amino acids. Germline CDR1 and CDR2: SNHLY and FYNNEI. V lost 2 bases, J lost 7 bases, and 9 bases stayed unmatched. The CDR3 bases are TGTGCCAGCAGTGAAAACCTCCGAACAGGGGGCAATTCACCCCTCCACTTT. It translates to CASSENLRTGGNSPLHF.

The chain employs TRBV30 and TRBJ1-6; TRBD1 is a possible D gene (5 bases). The CDR3 extends over 15 amino acids. Trimming left V 4 bases short and J 3 bases short, with 13 bases between. Germline V gene lookup returns CDR1 GTSNPN and CDR2 SVGIG (reference sequence). The CDR3 DNA is TGTGCCTGGAACCGAGACAGCCACTATAATTCACCCCTCCACTTT. Its translation is CAWNRDSHYNSPLHF.

This clone appeared once. The V call is TRBV4-2, the J call TRBJ1-4; unclear D gene. The germline V gene encodes CDR1 LGHNA and CDR2 YNFKEQ. The CDR3 consists of 15 residues. Deletions cut 0 bases from V and 8 bases from J, with 13 bases between. Written as DNA, the CDR3 is TGTGCCAGCAGCCAAGATGCCGGTCTAGGGGAAAAACTGTTTTTT. This gives the protein CASSQDAGLGEKLFF.